One and the same sample provided the 27 T cell receptor beta chains below, sequenced in a study of cytomegalovirus exposure and HLA in healthy donors. PCR amplification relied on 60 Vbeta primers (plus 13 Jbeta primers). Sequencing used immunoSEQ multiplex PCR; TCRdb keeps in-frame clones, though not all of them. The data show roughly 100,000 clones, less than 80% seen once. Sequenced input: PBMCs. These receptors came from a man aged 25-45 years in good health and CMV-seronegative.

The CDR3 loop is CASSHSTGGLETQYF. The CDR3 DNA reads TGCGCCAGCAGCCATTCTACGGGGGGCCTCGAGACCCAGTACTTC. The V gene is TRBV4-3, the J gene TRBJ2-5, with TRBD2 as a possible D gene (7 bases). Germline V gene data show CDR1 as LGHNA and CDR2 as YSLEER. The CDR3 has 15 amino acids. The germline V and J ends were trimmed by 3 bases and 5 bases, with 16 bases remaining between them.

Worth noting for this clone: The sample has other DNA sequences that encode this CDR3 too. The rearrangement joins TRBV29-1 to TRBJ2-7; TRBD2 might be the D (6 bases). The ends were cut back, 6 bases at V and 2 bases at J, with 11 bases in the middle. There are 12 residues in the CDR3. The V gene's germline CDR1 is SQVTM and CDR2 ANQGSEA. CDR3 sequence: CSVGTGTYEQYF. The CDR3, as DNA: TGCAGCGTAGGGACTGGTACCTACGAGCAGTACTTC.

This chain links TRBV9 with TRBJ1-4; D remains ambiguous. The V gene's germline CDR1 is SGDLS and CDR2 YYNGEE. The CDR3 loop spans 16 amino acids. V was clipped by 2 bases and J by 5 bases, with 16 bases between them. The CDR3 DNA reads as TGTGCCAGCAGCGTCCAGATCGAGGGAGTGAATGAAAAACTGTTTTTT. Encoded protein: CASSVQIEGVNEKLFF.

The V and J genes are TRBV28 and TRBJ2-7; unclear D gene. Looked up from germline, CDR1 is MDHEN and CDR2 is SYDVKM. With 2 bases removed from V and 4 bases from J, the gap between germline ends came to 3 bases. The CDR3 runs 11 residues. The CDR3 spells CASSLRYEQYF. The CDR3 DNA reads as TGTGCCAGCAGTTTACGGTACGAGCAGTACTTC.

There are a few counts of this clone. Written as DNA, the CDR3 is TGTGCCAGCAGTTTGCAGCCTAGCGGGCTTGCAGATACGCAGTATTTT. It yields the protein CASSLQPSGLADTQYF. The V and J genes are TRBV28 and TRBJ2-3; 8 nucleotides align to TRBD2. After removal of 3 bases from V and 4 bases from J, the junction contained 9 bases not matched to a gene. The CDR3 covers 16 residues. Germline-derived CDR1 and CDR2 are MDHEN and SYDVKM.

J is TRBJ2-3 and V is TRBV2, with 8 bases that match TRBD1. The CDR3 is 13 amino acids. Trimming at V came to 6 bases and at J to 4 bases, leaving 3 bases not matched to a gene. Per germline, CDR1 SNHLY and CDR2 FYNNEI. CDR3 in DNA: TGTGCCAGCAGCGCGGACAGGGCAGATACGCAGTATTTT. As protein: CASSADRADTQYF.

This clone was picked up one time. The chain has TRBV5-6 and TRBJ1-2; D is undetermined. V was shortened by 2 bases and J by 8 bases, with 16 bases between the two germline ends. CDR3 size: 14 residues. CDR1 and CDR2 from the germline V gene are SGHDT and YYEEEE. CDR3 bases: TGTGCCAGCAGCTTCGGAACCTCCCTAGGCGGCTACACCTTC. It encodes CASSFGTSLGGYTF.

J is TRBJ2-3 and V is TRBV7-9, with D hard to call. Germline CDR1 and CDR2: SEHNR and FQNEAQ (reference sequence). V shed 3 bases and J shed 2 bases, with 9 bases lying between them. The CDR3 is 14 residues long. The CDR3 reads CASSLVVTTDTQYF. The CDR3 region has the DNA TGTGCCAGCAGCTTGGTAGTTACCACAGATACGCAGTATTTT.

V gene TRBV28 combines with J gene TRBJ2-1; 10 bases fit TRBD2. With 6 bases clipped from V and 3 bases from J, the junction kept 5 bases outside the gene matches. Germline values: CDR1 MDHEN, CDR2 SYDVKM. CDR3 size: 15 residues. The CDR3 protein is CASSRAGGNYNEQFF. CDR3 coding DNA: TGTGCCAGCAGCAGAGCGGGAGGGAACTACAATGAGCAGTTCTTC.

J is TRBJ2-3 and V is TRBV5-4; the D gene is possibly TRBD1 (5 bases). CDR1 and CDR2 (germline): SGHNT, YYREEE (reference sequence). CDR3 length equals 16 residues. Trimming pared 2 bases from V and 2 bases from J, leaving 15 bases between. The CDR3 nucleotides are TGTGCCAGCAGCTTCTTTTCCACAGGAGTCACAGATACGCAGTATTTT. Residues: CASSFFSTGVTDTQYF.

The chain has TRBV13 and TRBJ2-6, with 12 bases that match TRBD2. Germline V gene lookup returns CDR1 PRHDT and CDR2 FYEKMQ (reference sequence). Germline trimming cut 8 bases from V and 2 bases from J; bases unmatched to any gene: 4. This CDR3 is 16 amino acids long. Written as DNA, the CDR3 is TGTGCCAGCCGGCTAGCGGGGGGGACTGGGGCCAACGTCCTGACTTTC. Its protein is CASRLAGGTGANVLTF.

This chain connects TRBV13 to TRBJ2-7, with 8 bases identical to TRBD2. In germline, CDR1 is PRHDT, CDR2 FYEKMQ (reference sequence). CDR3 length: 14 amino acids. The J segment lost 5 bases and the V segment lost 2 bases, leaving 5 bases of the junction unmatched. CDR3 loop: CASSLPGGAHEQYF. The CDR3 nucleotides are TGTGCCAGCAGCTTACCCGGGGGGGCCCACGAGCAGTACTTC.

The rearrangement joins TRBV9 to TRBJ2-7, with D possibly matching TRBD1 (5 bases). The germline V gene encodes CDR1 SGDLS and CDR2 YYNGEE. V lost 0 bases, J lost 3 bases, and 7 bases lay in between. This CDR3 comprises 13 residues. In nucleotides, the CDR3 is TGTGCCAGCAGCGTAGAGGGGCTCTACGAGCAGTACTTC. Residues: CASSVEGLYEQYF.

The V gene is TRBV7-9, the J gene TRBJ2-7; D not resolved. CDR1 is SEHNR and CDR2 is FQNEAQ in the germline V gene (reference sequence). CDR3 size: 11 residues. V was pared by 4 bases and J by 3 bases, with 4 bases between. CDR3 coding DNA: TGTGCCAGCAGCTACAACTACGAGCAGTACTTC. Amino acids: CASSYNYEQYF.

The gene calls are TRBV30 and TRBJ1-5; 8 bases match TRBD1. CDR3 length: 13 amino acids. J lost 6 bases, V lost 2 bases, and 3 bases had no gene match. Germline CDR1 and CDR2: GTSNPN and SVGIG (reference sequence). This chain's CDR3 is CAWSTGGGQPQHF. CDR3 nucleotides: TGTGCCTGGAGTACAGGGGGTGGTCAGCCCCAGCATTTT.

The CDR3 coding sequence is TGTGCCAGGACTAGCGAGCCCTTCAACTACAATGAGCAGTTCTTC. Translation gives CARTSEPFNYNEQFF. This chain uses TRBV28 with TRBJ2-1; 8 positions agree with TRBD2. The germline gives CDR1 MDHEN, CDR2 SYDVKM. The V and J ends lost 9 bases and 3 bases, in that order; junction bases with no gene match: 10. CDR3 length: 15 amino acids.

The chain employs TRBV12-5 and TRBJ1-1; D is unresolved. CDR3 size: 13 residues. Germline lookup yields CDR1 LGHNT and CDR2 FRNRAP. The V end lost 5 bases, the J end lost 7 bases, and 14 bases lay between the germline ends. The CDR3: CASGPLSGIEAFF. CDR3 bases: TGTGCTAGTGGTCCTCTTAGCGGGATTGAAGCTTTCTTT.

This clone was seen a single time. This CDR3 is CASSIAQPSGNTIYF. The CDR3 DNA reads TGTGCCAGTAGTATAGCACAGCCCTCTGGAAACACCATATATTTT. The chain links TRBV19 to TRBJ1-3; D is undetermined. The length of the CDR3 is 15 residues. Between the trimmed V and J ends, which lost 1 base and 0 bases, there was a span of 7 bases. Germline CDR1 is LNHDA and CDR2 is SQIVND (reference sequence).

The table lists this clone with a few counts. The V gene is TRBV6-5, the J gene TRBJ1-1; perhaps TRBD1 as D (5 bases). This CDR3 is 15 amino acids long. Germline CDR1 is MNHEY and CDR2 is SVGAGI. The ends were cut back, 1 base at V and 9 bases at J, with 18 bases in the middle. DNA for the CDR3: TGTGCCAGCAGTTACTTTCCGGAGGGCAGGGATAAAGCTTTCTTT. It encodes CASSYFPEGRDKAFF.

This clone is a singleton in its sample. CDR3 in amino acids: CASSWGGPRYEQFF. The CDR3 coding sequence is TGTGCCAGCAGCTGGGGAGGGCCTCGGTATGAGCAGTTCTTC. The chain employs TRBV5-4 and TRBJ2-1; 7 positions agree with TRBD2. This CDR3 is 14 amino acids long. Germline CDR1 is SGHNT and CDR2 is YYREEE (reference sequence). The V and J ends lost 3 bases and 8 bases, in that order; junction bases with no gene match: 8.

This clone was found once. This chain connects TRBV19 to TRBJ2-2; 9 bases map to TRBD2. V lost 8 bases to trimming and J lost 8 bases; unmatched junction nucleotides: 15. Germline CDR1 and CDR2: LNHDA and SQIVND (reference sequence). This CDR3 has 16 amino acids. The CDR3 DNA follows: TGTGCCAGTCTAACCATAGCGGGGGCCTTCCCTGGGGAGCTGTTTTTT. Its translation: CASLTIAGAFPGELFF.

This clone came up a few times. The rearrangement uses TRBV6-5 and TRBJ1-5; no reliable D call. Germline lookup yields CDR1 MNHEY and CDR2 SVGAGI. This CDR3 contains 14 residues. Deletions cut 5 bases from V and 0 bases from J, with 8 bases between. CDR3 sequence (DNA): TGTGCCAGCAGTCCGACAAATAGCAATCAGCCCCAGCATTTT. Amino acids: CASSPTNSNQPQHF.

The chain joins TRBV28 to TRBJ2-3, with 11 bases lining up with TRBD2. The CDR3 spans 23 residues. Germline CDR1 MDHEN, CDR2 SYDVKM. With V trimmed by 3 bases and J by 0 bases, 23 bases remained unmatched. The CDR3 region has the DNA TGTGCCAGCAGTTTCTTGAGCCATACGGTCGGGCTAGCGGGAGGATTGAGCACAGATACGCAGTATTTT. Protein product: CASSFLSHTVGLAGGLSTDTQYF.

The J gene is TRBJ1-1, the V gene TRBV14, with a possible D match to TRBD1 (6 bases). This CDR3 contains 13 residues. V lost 6 bases to trimming and J lost 1 base, with 9 bases between them. Germline loops: CDR1 SGHDN, CDR2 FVKESK. DNA for the CDR3: TGTGCCAGCAGGCGGACAGCGAACACTGAAGCTTTCTTT. Its translation is CASRRTANTEAFF.

The V and J genes are TRBV5-5 and TRBJ2-3, with 9 positions matching TRBD1. The CDR3 spans 20 residues. CDR1 is SGHKS and CDR2 is YYEKEE in the germline V gene (reference sequence). J lost 0 bases, V lost 3 bases, and 17 bases had no gene match. CDR3 DNA sequence: TGTGCCAGCAGCTGGCCGGGACAGGGTGTGGTTCTGGTAAGCACAGATACGCAGTATTTT. This gives the protein CASSWPGQGVVLVSTDTQYF.

The chain combines TRBV7-2 with TRBJ2-5; D is perhaps TRBD1 (5 bases). CDR3 size: 14 residues. CDR1 is SGHTA and CDR2 is FQGNSA in the germline V gene. V lost 5 bases and J lost 2, with 12 bases in between. The CDR3 nucleotides are TGTGCCAGCAGCCAACAGGTGATACAAGAGACCCAGTACTTC. Its translation: CASSQQVIQETQYF.

J is TRBJ2-1 and V is TRBV10-3, with 9 bases identical to TRBD2. With V trimmed by 0 bases and J by 6 bases, 6 bases remained unmatched. The CDR3 runs to 16 residues. The V gene's germline CDR1 is ENHRY and CDR2 SYGVKD. CDR3 region: CAISESGRGGGNEQFF. CDR3 coding DNA: TGTGCCATCAGTGAGTCTGGGCGGGGGGGCGGCAATGAGCAGTTCTTC.